These T cell receptor beta chains were read from a single sample in a study of T cell clusters in autoimmune cytopenias. TCRdb re-called the multiplex PCR reads; one entry per CDR3 protein, DNA not given. The table lists some 4,000 distinct CDR3 sequences. The data were also submitted as part of a second study, on T cell repertoires in aging, cancer and after chemotherapy.

The sample comprised peripheral blood. These receptor sequences come from a human donor in good health. The CDR3 runs from the conserved cysteine through the conserved F or W. A clone size is listed for some rows: how often the clone was seen (once, few, many), or a class if it is expanded.

CDR3aa	j_gene	abundance	v_gene
CASSYSRDSSYNEQFF	TRBJ2-1	medium-sized	TRBV6-5
CASSLASQRPTELFF	TRBJ2-2	medium-sized	TRBV11-1
CASSFYNEQFF	TRBJ2-1	.	TRBV5-4
CASSLRTSGGTYNEQFF	TRBJ2-1	.	TRBV5-1
CSARGQGEDYGYTF	TRBJ1-2	.	TRBV20-1
CASSRQNRGQNYGYTF	TRBJ1-2	medium-sized	TRBV18
CASSSGGGETQYF	TRBJ2-5	medium-sized	TRBV11-2
CASSVTSGGSHNEQFF	TRBJ2-1	medium-sized	TRBV18
CSVGTVSAKNIQYF	TRBJ2-4	medium-sized	TRBV29-1
CAISDQGQNTEAFF	TRBJ1-1	medium-sized	TRBV10-3
CASSYHNEDTEAFF	TRBJ1-1	medium-sized	TRBV6-5
CSVTLEGNGYTF	TRBJ1-2	large	TRBV29-1
CASSPGQALGGYTF	TRBJ1-2	.	TRBV5-1
CASSHIGGGETQYF	TRBJ2-5	.	TRBV11-2
CASSVGGRMNTEAFF	TRBJ1-1	.	TRBV27
CATSRHQRADTQYF	TRBJ2-3	medium-sized	TRBV19
CASSRRVSPTNEKLFF	TRBJ1-4	medium-sized	TRBV19
CASSLRGANTGELFF	TRBJ2-2	medium-sized	TRBV5-6
CASRYVGGRPTEAFF	TRBJ1-1	medium-sized	TRBV6-5
CASSLIDGTGTDTQYF	TRBJ2-3	medium-sized	TRBV27
CASSFYICSVTAPRSTDTQYF	TRBJ2-3	.	TRBV7-2
CASSIEGRRGQPQHF	TRBJ1-5	medium-sized	TRBV19
CATSRDLGNTGELFF	TRBJ2-2	medium-sized	TRBV15
CASSPAAWYQETQYF	TRBJ2-5	.	TRBV7-9